A single TCR beta chain is shown here with its context. Per the germline V gene, CDR1 is MDHEN and CDR2 is SYDVKM. V lost 3 bases and J lost 5; bases outside the gene matches: 10. The CDR3 contains 16 residues. The data belong to a study of T cell responses to AZD1222 COVID-19 vaccine. Assay used: immunoSEQ multiplex PCR; TCRdb lists only in-frame clones, some missing. The sample comprises some 130,000 clones, approximately 92% of which are singletons, and around 1.9% rests with the top ten. The sequence derives from an adult who received the AZD1222 COVID-19 vaccine. Sequencing used peripheral blood, obtained 28 days after the second AZD1222 dose. This chain uses TRBV28 with TRBJ2-1; 7 bases are a match to TRBD2. CDR3 loop: CASSLWSSGKNNEQFF. CDR3 nucleotide sequence: TGTGCCAGCAGTTTGTGGTCTAGCGGAAAGAACAATGAGCAGTTCTTC.